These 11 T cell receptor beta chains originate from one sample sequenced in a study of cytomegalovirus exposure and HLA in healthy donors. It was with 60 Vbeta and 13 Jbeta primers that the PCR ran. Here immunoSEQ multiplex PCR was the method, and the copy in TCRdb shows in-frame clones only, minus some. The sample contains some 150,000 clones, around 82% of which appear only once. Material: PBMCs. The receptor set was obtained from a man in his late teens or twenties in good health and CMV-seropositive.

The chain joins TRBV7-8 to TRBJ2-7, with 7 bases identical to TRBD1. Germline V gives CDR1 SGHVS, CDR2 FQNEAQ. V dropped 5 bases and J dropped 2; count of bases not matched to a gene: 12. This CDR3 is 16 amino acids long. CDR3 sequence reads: CASSPFRGPFPYEQYF. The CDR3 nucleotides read TGTGCCAGCAGCCCCTTTAGGGGGCCGTTCCCCTACGAGCAGTACTTC.

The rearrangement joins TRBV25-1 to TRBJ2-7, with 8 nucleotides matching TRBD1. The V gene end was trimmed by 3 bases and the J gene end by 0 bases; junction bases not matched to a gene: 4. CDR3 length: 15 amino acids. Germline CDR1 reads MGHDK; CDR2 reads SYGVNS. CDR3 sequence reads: CASSDPGGTSYEQYF. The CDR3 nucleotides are TGTGCCAGCAGTGACCCAGGGGGCACCTCCTACGAGCAGTACTTC.

Written as DNA, the CDR3 is TGTGCCAGTAGTAGCCCTCGGGGTTACTCCTACGAGCAGTACTTC. Translated: CASSSPRGYSYEQYF. The J gene is TRBJ2-7, the V gene TRBV19; D may be TRBD2 (5 bases). From germline, CDR1 is LNHDA and CDR2 SQIVND (reference sequence). V lost 4 bases and J 0 bases, leaving 13 bases between the germline ends. This CDR3 has 15 amino acids.

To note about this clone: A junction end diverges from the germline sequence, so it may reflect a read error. CDR3 nucleotides: TGTTCCAGCAGCTCTACGACAGCAACCTACGAGCAGTACTTC. Its protein is CSSSSTTATYEQYF. The rearrangement uses TRBV7-9 and TRBJ2-7; maybe TRBD1 (5 bases). The germline CDR1 and CDR2 sequences are SEHNR and FQNEAQ (reference sequence). The CDR3 contains 14 residues.

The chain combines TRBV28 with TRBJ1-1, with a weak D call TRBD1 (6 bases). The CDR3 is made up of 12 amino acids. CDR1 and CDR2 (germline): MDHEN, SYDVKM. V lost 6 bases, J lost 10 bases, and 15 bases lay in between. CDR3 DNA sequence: TGTGCCAGCAGCTCACAGGGTCGGGGAGCTTTCTTT. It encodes CASSSQGRGAFF.

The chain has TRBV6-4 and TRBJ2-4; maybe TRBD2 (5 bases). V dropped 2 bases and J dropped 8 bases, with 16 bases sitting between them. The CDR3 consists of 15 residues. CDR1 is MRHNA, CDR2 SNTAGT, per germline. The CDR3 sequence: CASSDHVGSGYIQYF. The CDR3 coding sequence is TGTGCCAGCAGTGACCATGTAGGGAGCGGATACATTCAGTACTTC.

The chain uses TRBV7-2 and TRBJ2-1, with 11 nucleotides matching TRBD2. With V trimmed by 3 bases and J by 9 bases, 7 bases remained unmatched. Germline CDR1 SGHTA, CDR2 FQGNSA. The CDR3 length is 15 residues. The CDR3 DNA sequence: TGTGCCAGCAGCTTGTGGGTAGCGGGAGGGCCTGAGCAGTTCTTC. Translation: CASSLWVAGGPEQFF. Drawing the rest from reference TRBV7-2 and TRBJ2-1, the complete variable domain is GAGVSQSPSNKVTEKGKDVELRCDPISGHTALYWYRQSLGQGLEFLIYFQGNSAPDKSGLPSDRFSAERTGGSVSTLTIQRTQQEDSAVYLCASSLWVAGGPEQFFGPGTRLTVL.

For the CDR3, the DNA is TGCGCCAGCAGCCAAGTCCCGACCGGGACTAGCGCAAGCTACGAGCAGTACTTC. This sequence encodes CASSQVPTGTSASYEQYF. J is TRBJ2-7 and V is TRBV4-1; 10 bases are a match to TRBD2. This CDR3 is 18 amino acids long. Germline loops: CDR1 MGHRA, CDR2 YSYEKL. Trimming cost V 1 base and J 3 bases; bases outside gene matches: 12.

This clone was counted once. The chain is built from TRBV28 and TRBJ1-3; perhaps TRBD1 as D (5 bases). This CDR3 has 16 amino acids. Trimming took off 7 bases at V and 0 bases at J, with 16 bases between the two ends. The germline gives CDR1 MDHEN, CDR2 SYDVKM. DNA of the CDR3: TGTGCCAGCAACCGGGGGGGGGATTACTCTGGAAACACCATATATTTT. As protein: CASNRGGDYSGNTIYF.

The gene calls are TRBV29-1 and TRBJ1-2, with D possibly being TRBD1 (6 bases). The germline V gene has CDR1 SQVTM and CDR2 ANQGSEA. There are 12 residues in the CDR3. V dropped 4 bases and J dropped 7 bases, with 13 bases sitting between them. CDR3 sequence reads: CSVGGGGFGYTF. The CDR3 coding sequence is TGCAGCGTTGGGGGAGGGGGTTTTGGCTACACCTTC.

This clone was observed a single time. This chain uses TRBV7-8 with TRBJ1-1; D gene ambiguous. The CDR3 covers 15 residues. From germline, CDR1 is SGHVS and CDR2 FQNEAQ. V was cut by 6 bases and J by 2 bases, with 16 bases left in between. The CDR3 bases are TGTGCCAGCAGACATACATCCTCAGGAAACACTGAAGCTTTCTTT. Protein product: CASRHTSSGNTEAFF. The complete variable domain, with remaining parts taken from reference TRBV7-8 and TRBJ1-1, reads GAGVSQSPRYKVAKRGQDVALRCDPISGHVSLFWYQQALGQGPEFLTYFQNEAQLDKSGLPSDRFFAERPEGSVSTLKIQRTQQEDSAVYLCASRHTSSGNTEAFFGQGTRLTVV.